This T cell receptor (beta chain) was retrieved from a study of identical twins. General study points: In zero-insertion analyses, partial confounding could arise from invariant MAIT and iNKT cells.

Germline V gives CDR1 LGHNA, CDR2 YSLEER. Deletions cut 0 bases from V and 0 bases from J, with 13 bases between. There are 17 residues in the CDR3. This clonotype came up many times. The antigen remains unidentified. TCRdb reanalysed the 5' RACE reads using MiXCR and keeps one entry per CDR3 protein. Of 210,000 or so distinct CDR3 sequences in the sample, 7.5% were seen once. The same data also contributed to another study, on yellow fever vaccine responses in identical twins.

Material: memory (CD45RO+) T cells sorted from blood. The origin of this receptor is a woman between 18 and 29 years old in good health. This chain joins TRBV4-3 and TRBJ2-3; a weak D match, TRBD2 (5 bases). CDR3 region: CASSQDPLAPSTDTQYF. In nucleotides, the CDR3 is TGCGCCAGCAGCCAAGATCCGCTAGCTCCTAGCACAGATACGCAGTATTTT.